This is a list of T cell receptor beta chains from one sample in a study of T cell responses to AZD1222 COVID-19 vaccine. Clones were sequenced by immunoSEQ multiplex PCR, and TCRdb holds only the in-frame ones, with some missing. In the table there are 89,000 or so clones, roughly 85% of which are singletons. The material was peripheral blood, obtained on day 0 of AZD1222 vaccination. These receptors were collected from an adult in good health. Each CDR3 is given with its conserved first and last residue. A D gene is named only where the DNA matches it firmly. Clone size is not always given. Where it is, it says once, few, many or a class for expanded clones.

TRBJ2-7	TRBV10-3	few	.	TGTGCCATCAGTGAGTGGAACGAGCAGTACTTC	CAISEWNEQYF
TRBJ2-3	TRBV6-2/TRBV6-3	.	.	TGTGCCAGCAGTTGGAGGCTAGGCACAGATACGCAGTATTTT	CASSWRLGTDTQYF
TRBJ1-1	TRBV2	.	TRBD1	TGTGCCAGCAGTTCACAGGGGACCCAGAACACTGAAGCTTTCTTT	CASSSQGTQNTEAFF
TRBJ2-5	TRBV5-6	.	.	TGTGCCAGCAGCGGGGACTTCTTCATGGAGACCCAGTACTTC	CASSGDFFMETQYF
TRBJ2-3	TRBV24-1	.	TRBD1	TGTGCCACCAGTGATTCAGGGGGCCCCACAGATACGCAGTATTTT	CATSDSGGPTDTQYF
TRBJ2-1	TRBV13	.	TRBD2	TGTGCCAGCAGCATCGGACTAGCGGCATACAATGAGCAGTTCTTC	CASSIGLAAYNEQFF
TRBJ1-1	TRBV7-9	once	TRBD1	TGTGCCAGCAGCGTCCTACAGGGGAGTATTAACACTGAAGCTTTCTTT	CASSVLQGSINTEAFF
TRBJ1-5	TRBV12-3/TRBV12-4	.	.	TGTGCCAGCACCCCCGGGGGTGATCAGCCCCAGCATTTT	CASTPGGDQPQHF
TRBJ2-1	TRBV11-3	.	TRBD1	TGTGCCAGCAGCTTAGATGGTCAGGGGGATGAGCAGTTCTTC	CASSLDGQGDEQFF
TRBJ1-4	TRBV28	.	TRBD1	TGTGCCAGCAGCTCCCAGGGGGCAACTAATGAAAAACTGTTTTTT	CASSSQGATNEKLFF
TRBJ1-2	TRBV28	.	.	TGTGCCAGCAGTTTGGGGGTTAAGGGGGAAAATGGCTACACCTTC	CASSLGVKGENGYTF
TRBJ2-1	TRBV11-1	once	.	TGTGCCAGCAGCCGCAACCACAGGGTCGGCGATGAGCAGTTCTTC	CASSRNHRVGDEQFF
TRBJ2-7	TRBV20-1	.	.	TGCAGTGCTAGCATCTACGAGCAGTACTTC	CSASIYEQYF
TRBJ2-3	TRBV11-2	.	TRBD1	TGTGCCAGCAGCTTAGGAGGACAGGGGGCGCGAGCGGATACGCAGTATTTT	CASSLGGQGARADTQYF
TRBJ1-6	TRBV6-5	once	.	TGTGCCAGCAGTCTGGATAATTCACCCCTCCACTTT	CASSLDNSPLHF
TRBJ1-1	TRBV7-2	.	.	TGTGCCAGCAGCTCGGGCCAAGCCACTGAAGCTTTCTTT	CASSSGQATEAFF
TRBJ1-1	TRBV6-2/TRBV6-3	.	.	TGTGCCAGCAGTGAGAAAACAGGGTGGACTGAAGCTTTCTTT	CASSEKTGWTEAFF
TRBJ1-2	TRBV5-4	.	.	TGTGCCAGCAGCTTAGGACCGGGGGGTGGCTACACCTTC	CASSLGPGGGYTF
TRBJ2-7	TRBV18	.	TRBD1	TGTGCCAGCTCACCCCGCCGGGACAGGGGCCACGAGCAGTACTTC	CASSPRRDRGHEQYF
TRBJ1-2	TRBV4-3	.	.	TGCGCCAGCAGCCAAGATCCCTCGTGGGAAGACGGTATGAATGGCTACACCTTC	CASSQDPSWEDGMNGYTF
TRBJ1-1	TRBV19	.	TRBD1	TGTGCCAGTAATAGGGACAGGAGGGGCCTCGACACTGAAGCTTTCTTT	CASNRDRRGLDTEAFF
TRBJ1-2	TRBV29-1	.	.	TGCAGCGCCGCCCGGGCCAACTATGGCTACACCTTC	CSAARANYGYTF
TRBJ1-1	TRBV29-1	once	.	TGCAGCGCTCTGACGGATCACACTGAAGCTTTCTTT	CSALTDHTEAFF
TRBJ1-5	TRBV19	.	.	TGTGCCAGTAGGGATGGACAGACCAATCAGCCCCAGCATTTT	CASRDGQTNQPQHF
TRBJ1-1	TRBV6-6	.	.	TGTGCCAGCAGTGAGAACCTAAACACTGAAGCTTTCTTT	CASSENLNTEAFF
TRBJ1-1	TRBV10-3	.	.	TGTGCCATCAGTACTAGGGGGGCGGGCACTGAAGCTTTCTTT	CAISTRGAGTEAFF
TRBJ1-1	TRBV5-4	.	.	TGTGCCAGCAGCTTGGGACCGAACACTGAAGCTTTCTTT	CASSLGPNTEAFF
TRBJ2-2	TRBV5-6	.	.	TGTGCCAGCTCTGTGCAAACGTGGGGATACACCGGGGAGCTGTTTTTT	CASSVQTWGYTGELFF
TRBJ2-5	TRBV5-6	.	TRBD2	TGTGCCAGCAGCTTGGAGCCTAGCGGGCCCAGTTTGGCTTGGTACTTC	CASSLEPSGPSLAWYF
TRBJ1-1	TRBV11-3	.	TRBD1	TGTGCCAGCAGCTTAGTAGGGGACAGGGGACGAGAAGCTTTCTTT	CASSLVGDRGREAFF
TRBJ1-5	TRBV5-6	.	TRBD1	TGTGCCAGCACCCAATGGTCGCAAACAGGGGAATTTGGGAGTCAGCCCCAGCATTTT	CASTQWSQTGEFGSQPQHF
TRBJ1-6	TRBV7-2	once	.	TGTGCCAGCAGCACCCGAGGAGGGGGTAATAATTCACCCCTCCACTTT	CASSTRGGGNNSPLHF
TRBJ1-5	TRBV6-7	once	.	TGTGCCAGCAGGCCACGAAGGGGGAGCAATCAGCCCCAGCATTTT	CASRPRRGSNQPQHF
TRBJ2-1	TRBV5-1	.	.	TGCGCCAGCAGCCCCGGGAGGACAGACGGGGAGCAGTTCTTC	CASSPGRTDGEQFF
TRBJ2-2	TRBV24-1	.	TRBD2	TGTGCCACCAGTGATTTGCCAACTAGCGGGAGGGCCAGGGGGAACACCGGGGAGCTGTTTTTT	CATSDLPTSGRARGNTGELFF
TRBJ2-7	TRBV27	.	TRBD1	TGTGCCAGCAGTTTAGGGACAGGGAGCTCCTACGAGCAGTACTTC	CASSLGTGSSYEQYF
TRBJ2-2	TRBV28	.	TRBD2	TGTGCCAGCAGTCTTTCTAGCGGGATTATCGCCGGGGAGCTGTTTTTT	CASSLSSGIIAGELFF
TRBJ2-1	TRBV2	.	TRBD1	TGTGCCAGCAGGGCACAGGGGAAAGATGAGCAGTTCTTC	CASRAQGKDEQFF